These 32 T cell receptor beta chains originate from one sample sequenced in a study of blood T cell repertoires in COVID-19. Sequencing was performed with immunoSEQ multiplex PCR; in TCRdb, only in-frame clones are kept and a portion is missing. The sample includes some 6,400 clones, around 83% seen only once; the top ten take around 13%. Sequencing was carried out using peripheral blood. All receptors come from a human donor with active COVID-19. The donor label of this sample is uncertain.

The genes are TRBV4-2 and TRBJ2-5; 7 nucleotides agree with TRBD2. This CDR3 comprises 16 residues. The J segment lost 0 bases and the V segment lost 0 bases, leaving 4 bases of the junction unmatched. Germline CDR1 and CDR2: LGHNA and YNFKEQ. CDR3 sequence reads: CASSQDLAGDQETQYF. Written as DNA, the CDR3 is TGTGCCAGCAGCCAAGATTTGGCGGGGGACCAAGAGACCCAGTACTTC.

DNA for the CDR3: TGTGCCAGCAGTGATATGAGAGAGACCCAGTACTTC. It yields the protein CASSDMRETQYF. This chain connects TRBV2 to TRBJ2-5; D unclear. The ends were cut back, 3 bases at V and 4 bases at J, with 6 bases in the middle. The CDR3 contains 12 residues. CDR1 is SNHLY and CDR2 is FYNNEI in the germline V gene.

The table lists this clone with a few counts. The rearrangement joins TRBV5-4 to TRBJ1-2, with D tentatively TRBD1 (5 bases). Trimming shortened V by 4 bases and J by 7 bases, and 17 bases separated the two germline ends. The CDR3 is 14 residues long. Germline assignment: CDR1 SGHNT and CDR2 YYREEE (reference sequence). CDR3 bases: TGTGCCAGCAGCCCGGCGGGAGGGCAGGGTGGCTACACCTTC. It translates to CASSPAGGQGGYTF.

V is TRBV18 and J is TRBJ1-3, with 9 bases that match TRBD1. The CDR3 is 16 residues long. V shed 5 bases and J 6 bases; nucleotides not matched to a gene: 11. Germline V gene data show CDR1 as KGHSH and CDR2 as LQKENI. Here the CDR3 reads CASSRNRDRVENTIYF. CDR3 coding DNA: TGTGCCAGCTCAAGGAACCGGGACAGGGTTGAAAACACCATATATTTT.

The CDR3 nucleotides are TGTGCCAGCAGCGGACAGGGCTGGGGCACTGAAGCTTTCTTT. Translation gives CASSGQGWGTEAFF. V usage is TRBV5-8 and J usage is TRBJ1-1; 8 nucleotides match TRBD1. The CDR3 sequence is 14 residues long. The germline V gene has CDR1 SGHTS and CDR2 YDEGEE. J gave up 4 bases and V 4 bases, and 6 bases lay outside the gene matches.

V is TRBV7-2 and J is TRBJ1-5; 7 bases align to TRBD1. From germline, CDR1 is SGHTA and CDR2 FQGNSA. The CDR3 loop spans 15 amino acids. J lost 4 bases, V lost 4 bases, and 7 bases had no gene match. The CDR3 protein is CASSSQGVSNQPQHF. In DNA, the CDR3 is TGTGCCAGCAGCTCGCAGGGGGTTTCTAATCAGCCCCAGCATTTT.

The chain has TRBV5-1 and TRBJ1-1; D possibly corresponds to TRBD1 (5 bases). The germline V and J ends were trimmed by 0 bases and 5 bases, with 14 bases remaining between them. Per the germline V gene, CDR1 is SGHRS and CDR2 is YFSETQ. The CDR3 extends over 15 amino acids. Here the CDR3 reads CASSLDGSQVTEAFF. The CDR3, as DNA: TGCGCCAGCAGCTTGGATGGGTCACAGGTTACTGAAGCTTTCTTT.

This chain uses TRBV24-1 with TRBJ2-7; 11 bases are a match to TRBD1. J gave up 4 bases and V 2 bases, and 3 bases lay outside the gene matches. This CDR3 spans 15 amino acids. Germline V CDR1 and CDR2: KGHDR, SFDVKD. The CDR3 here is CATSDWTGGGYEQYF. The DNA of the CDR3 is TGTGCCACCAGTGATTGGACAGGGGGCGGGTACGAGCAGTACTTC.

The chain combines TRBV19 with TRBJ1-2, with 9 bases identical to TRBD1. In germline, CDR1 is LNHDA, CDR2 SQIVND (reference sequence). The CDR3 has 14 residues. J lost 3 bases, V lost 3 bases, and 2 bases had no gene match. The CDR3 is CASSMGTGYYGYTF. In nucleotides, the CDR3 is TGTGCCAGTAGTATGGGGACAGGGTACTATGGCTACACCTTC.

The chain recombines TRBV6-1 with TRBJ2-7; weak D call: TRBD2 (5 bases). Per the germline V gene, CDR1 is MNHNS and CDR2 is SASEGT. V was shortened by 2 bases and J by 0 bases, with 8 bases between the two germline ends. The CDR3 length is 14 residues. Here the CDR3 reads CASSERGFSYEQYF. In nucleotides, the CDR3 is TGTGCCAGCAGTGAAAGAGGGTTCTCCTACGAGCAGTACTTC.

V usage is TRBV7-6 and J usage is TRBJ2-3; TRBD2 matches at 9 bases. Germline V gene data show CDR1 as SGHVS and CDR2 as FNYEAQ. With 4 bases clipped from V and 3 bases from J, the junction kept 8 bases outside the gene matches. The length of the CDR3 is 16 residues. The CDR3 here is CASSSIAGEGTDTQYF. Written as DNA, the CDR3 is TGTGCCAGCAGCTCAATAGCGGGAGAGGGGACAGATACGCAGTATTTT.

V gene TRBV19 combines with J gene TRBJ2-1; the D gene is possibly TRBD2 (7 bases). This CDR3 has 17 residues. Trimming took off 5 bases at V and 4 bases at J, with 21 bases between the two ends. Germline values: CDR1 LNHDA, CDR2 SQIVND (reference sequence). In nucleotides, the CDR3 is TGTGCCAGTAGTCGAGGGGGGGCCAGCGTAAGTTACAATGAGCAGTTCTTC. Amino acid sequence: CASSRGGASVSYNEQFF.

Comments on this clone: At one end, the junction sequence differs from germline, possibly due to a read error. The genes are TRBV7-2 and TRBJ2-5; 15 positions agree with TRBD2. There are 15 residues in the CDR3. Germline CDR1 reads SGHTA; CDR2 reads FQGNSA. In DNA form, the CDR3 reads TGTGCCAGCAGCTTAGATGGGACTAGCGGGAGGCCGGGGGACTTC. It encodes CASSLDGTSGRPGDF.

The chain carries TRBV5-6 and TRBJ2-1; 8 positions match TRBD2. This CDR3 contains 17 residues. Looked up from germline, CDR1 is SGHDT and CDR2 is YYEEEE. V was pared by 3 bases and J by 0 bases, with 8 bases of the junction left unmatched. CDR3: CASSSPSGGFSYNEQFF. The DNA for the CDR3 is TGTGCCAGCAGCTCCCCTTCGGGGGGGTTCTCCTACAATGAGCAGTTCTTC.

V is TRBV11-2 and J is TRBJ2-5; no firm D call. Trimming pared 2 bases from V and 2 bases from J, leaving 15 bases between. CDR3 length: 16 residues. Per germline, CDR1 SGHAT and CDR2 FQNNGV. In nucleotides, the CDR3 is TGTGCCAGCAGCTTACTGCTTAATGGAGTACAAGAGACCCAGTACTTC. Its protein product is CASSLLLNGVQETQYF.

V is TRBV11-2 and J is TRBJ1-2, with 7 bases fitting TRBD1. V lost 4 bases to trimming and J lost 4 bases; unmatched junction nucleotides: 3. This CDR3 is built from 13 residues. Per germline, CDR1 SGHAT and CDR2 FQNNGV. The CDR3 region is CASSSDRAYGYTF. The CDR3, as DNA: TGTGCCAGCAGCTCAGACAGGGCCTATGGCTACACCTTC. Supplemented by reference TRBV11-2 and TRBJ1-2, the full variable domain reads EAGVAQSPRYKIIEKRQSVAFWCNPISGHATLYWYQQILGQGPKLLIQFQNNGVVDDSQLPKDRFSAERLKGVDSTLKIQPAKLEDSAVYLCASSSDRAYGYTFGSGTRLTVV.

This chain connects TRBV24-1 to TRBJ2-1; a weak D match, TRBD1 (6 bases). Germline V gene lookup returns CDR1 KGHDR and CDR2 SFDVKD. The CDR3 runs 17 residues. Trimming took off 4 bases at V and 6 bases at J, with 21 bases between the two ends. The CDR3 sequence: CATSESGVGALGNEQFF. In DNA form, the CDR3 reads TGTGCCACCAGTGAATCAGGGGTTGGAGCGTTGGGCAATGAGCAGTTCTTC.

The CDR3: CASSVLRDYASTDTQYF. The CDR3, as DNA: TGTGCCAGCAGCGTGCTCCGGGACTACGCTAGCACAGATACGCAGTATTTT. J is TRBJ2-3 and V is TRBV9, with TRBD2 matching 7 bases. V was pared by 2 bases and J by 0 bases, with 9 bases of the junction left unmatched. CDR1 and CDR2 (germline): SGDLS, YYNGEE. CDR3 length equals 17 residues.

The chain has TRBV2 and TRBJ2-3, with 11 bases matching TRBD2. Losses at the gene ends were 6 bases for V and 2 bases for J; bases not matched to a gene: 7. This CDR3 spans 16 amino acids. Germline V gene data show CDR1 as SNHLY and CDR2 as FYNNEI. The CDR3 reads CASRGGLAAITDTQYF. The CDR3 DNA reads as TGTGCCAGCAGGGGGGGACTAGCGGCAATCACAGATACGCAGTATTTT.

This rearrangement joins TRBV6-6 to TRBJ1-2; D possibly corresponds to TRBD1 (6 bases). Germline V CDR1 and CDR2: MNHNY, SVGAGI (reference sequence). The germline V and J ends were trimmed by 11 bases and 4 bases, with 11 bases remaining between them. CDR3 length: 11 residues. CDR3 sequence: CALRGGYGYTF. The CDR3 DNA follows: TGTGCCCTTAGAGGGGGCTATGGCTACACCTTC.

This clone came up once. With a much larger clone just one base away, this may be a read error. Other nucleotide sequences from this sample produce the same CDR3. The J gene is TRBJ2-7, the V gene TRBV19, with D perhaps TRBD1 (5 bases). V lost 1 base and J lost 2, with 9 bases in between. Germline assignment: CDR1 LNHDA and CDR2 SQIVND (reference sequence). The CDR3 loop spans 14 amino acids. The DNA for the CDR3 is TGTGCCAGTAGTATAGGGGCAGGGACCTACGAGCAGTACTTC. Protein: CASSIGAGTYEQYF.

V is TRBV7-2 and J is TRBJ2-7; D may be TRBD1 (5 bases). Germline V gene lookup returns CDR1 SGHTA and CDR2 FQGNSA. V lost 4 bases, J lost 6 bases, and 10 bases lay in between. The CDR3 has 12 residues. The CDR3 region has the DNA TGTGCCAGCAGCTCCAGGGTAGGCGAGCAGTACTTC. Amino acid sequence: CASSSRVGEQYF. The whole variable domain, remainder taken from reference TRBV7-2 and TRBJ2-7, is GAGVSQSPSNKVTEKGKDVELRCDPISGHTALYWYRQSLGQGLEFLIYFQGNSAPDKSGLPSDRFSAERTGGSVSTLTIQRTQQEDSAVYLCASSSRVGEQYFGPGTRLTVT.

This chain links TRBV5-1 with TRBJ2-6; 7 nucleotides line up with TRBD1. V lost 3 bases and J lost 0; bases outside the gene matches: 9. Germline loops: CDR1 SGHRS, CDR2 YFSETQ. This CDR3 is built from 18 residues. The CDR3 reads CASSSRPGQSSGANVLTF. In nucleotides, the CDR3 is TGCGCCAGCAGCTCCAGACCGGGACAGAGCTCTGGGGCCAACGTCCTGACTTTC.

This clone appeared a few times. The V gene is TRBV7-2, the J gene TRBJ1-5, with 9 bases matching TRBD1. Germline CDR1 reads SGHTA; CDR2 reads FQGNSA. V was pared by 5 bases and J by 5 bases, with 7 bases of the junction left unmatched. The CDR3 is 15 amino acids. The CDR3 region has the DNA TGTGCCAGCAGCCCAATGGACAGGGGCGATCAGCCCCAGCATTTT. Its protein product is CASSPMDRGDQPQHF.

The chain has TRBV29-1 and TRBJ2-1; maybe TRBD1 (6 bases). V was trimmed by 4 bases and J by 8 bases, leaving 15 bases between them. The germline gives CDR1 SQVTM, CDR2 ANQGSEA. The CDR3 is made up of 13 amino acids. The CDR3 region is CSVATGFSDEQFF. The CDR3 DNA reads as TGCAGCGTTGCTACAGGGTTTTCTGATGAGCAGTTCTTC.

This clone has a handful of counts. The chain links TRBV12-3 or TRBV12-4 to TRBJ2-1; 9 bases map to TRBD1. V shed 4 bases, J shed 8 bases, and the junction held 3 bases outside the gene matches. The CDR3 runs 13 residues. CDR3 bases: TGTGCCAGCAGTTCGGGACAGGGCCATGAGCAGTTCTTC. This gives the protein CASSSGQGHEQFF.

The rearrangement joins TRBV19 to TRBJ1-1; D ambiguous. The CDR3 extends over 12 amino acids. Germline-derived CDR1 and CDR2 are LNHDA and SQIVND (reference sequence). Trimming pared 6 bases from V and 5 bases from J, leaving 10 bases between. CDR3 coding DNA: TGTGCCAGTAGCCTACGGAGGACTGAAGCTTTCTTT. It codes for CASSLRRTEAFF.

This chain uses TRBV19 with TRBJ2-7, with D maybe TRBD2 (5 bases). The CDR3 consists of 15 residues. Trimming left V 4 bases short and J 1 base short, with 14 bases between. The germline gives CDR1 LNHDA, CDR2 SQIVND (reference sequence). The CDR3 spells CASSTTSSWSYEQYF. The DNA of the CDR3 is TGTGCCAGTAGTACTACTAGTTCCTGGTCCTACGAGCAGTACTTC.

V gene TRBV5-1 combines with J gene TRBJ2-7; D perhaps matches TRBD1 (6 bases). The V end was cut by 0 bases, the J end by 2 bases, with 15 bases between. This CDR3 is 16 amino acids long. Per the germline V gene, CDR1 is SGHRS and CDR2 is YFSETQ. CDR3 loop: CASSLAPRGAAYEQYF. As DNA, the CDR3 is TGCGCCAGCAGCTTGGCCCCCAGGGGCGCAGCCTACGAGCAGTACTTC.

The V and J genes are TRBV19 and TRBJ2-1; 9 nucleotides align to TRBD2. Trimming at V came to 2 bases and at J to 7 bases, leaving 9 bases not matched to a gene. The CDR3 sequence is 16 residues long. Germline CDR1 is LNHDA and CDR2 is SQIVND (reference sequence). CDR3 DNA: TGTGCCAGTAGTATAAGGTCGCTAGCGGGGTCAAATGAGCAGTTCTTC. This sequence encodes CASSIRSLAGSNEQFF.

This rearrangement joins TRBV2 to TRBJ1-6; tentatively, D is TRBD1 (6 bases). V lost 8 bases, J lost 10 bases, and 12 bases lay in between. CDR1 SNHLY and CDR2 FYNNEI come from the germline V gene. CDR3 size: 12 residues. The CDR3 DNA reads TGTGCCAGCGGTAACAGGGAATCACCCCTCCACTTT. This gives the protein CASGNRESPLHF.

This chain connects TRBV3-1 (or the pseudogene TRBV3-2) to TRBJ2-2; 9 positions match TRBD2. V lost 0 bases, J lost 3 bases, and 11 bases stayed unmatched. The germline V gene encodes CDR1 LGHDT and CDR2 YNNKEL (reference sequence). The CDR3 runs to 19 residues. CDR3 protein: CASSQESRVAGAHTGELFF. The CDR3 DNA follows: TGTGCCAGCAGCCAAGAGAGTAGAGTAGCGGGAGCCCACACCGGGGAGCTGTTTTTT.